Below are 8 T cell receptor beta chains sequenced from a single sample in a study of blood T cell repertoires in COVID-19. Using immunoSEQ multiplex PCR, the repertoire was profiled, and TCRdb retains in-frame clones only, with some absent. The profile shows under 140,000 clones, roughly 82% of them singletons. Specimen: peripheral blood. These receptors were obtained from an older woman with acute or convalescent COVID-19.

This rearrangement joins TRBV5-1 to TRBJ2-5; the match to TRBD2 covers 10 bases. This CDR3 region has 16 residues. Germline loops: CDR1 SGHRS, CDR2 YFSETQ. V was pared by 1 base and J by 8 bases, with 11 bases of the junction left unmatched. The CDR3 loop is CASSLQSSGGTGTQYF. CDR3 nucleotides: TGCGCCAGCAGCTTGCAGAGTAGCGGGGGGACTGGAACCCAGTACTTC.

This clone was detected only a few times. This chain joins TRBV23-1 and TRBJ2-7, with 9 positions matching TRBD1. TRBV23-1 qualifies as an ORF whose function is uncertain. This CDR3 spans 16 amino acids. The V segment lost 8 bases and the J segment 0 bases; nucleotides outside the gene matches: 11. The CDR3 bases are TGCGCCAGCGGGCCTTCCGGGACAGGGATCTCCTACGAGCAGTACTTC. Translated, it gives CASGPSGTGISYEQYF.

The rearrangement joins TRBV7-3 to TRBJ2-3; tentative D call: TRBD2 (7 bases). CDR1 is SGHTA, CDR2 FQGTGA, per germline. The germline V and J ends were trimmed by 3 bases and 1 base, with 11 bases remaining between them. This CDR3 spans 15 amino acids. The CDR3 nucleotides read TGTGCCAGCAGCTTGGGGGGGCACGGCACAGATACGCAGTATTTT. Amino acids: CASSLGGHGTDTQYF.

The J gene is TRBJ1-2, the V gene TRBV5-1, with 11 bases lining up with TRBD1. Germline CDR1 reads SGHRS; CDR2 reads YFSETQ. Unmatched junction bases numbered 8, after V lost 4 bases and J lost 0 bases. The CDR3 covers 17 residues. The CDR3 here is CASSHGTGGRPNYGYTF. The CDR3, as DNA: TGCGCCAGCAGCCACGGGACAGGGGGACGCCCTAACTATGGCTACACCTTC.

The chain combines TRBV21-1 with TRBJ1-3; the D segment call TRBD1 is taken from the table without a DNA check. TRBV21-1 is a documented pseudogene. The CDR3 is 19 residues long. The CDR3 region is CALRALTGTNDHSGNTIYF. CDR3 in DNA: TGTGCCCTCCGGGCCCTTACCGGGACAAACGACCACTCTGGAAACACCATATATTTT.

This chain uses TRBV3-1 (or the pseudogene TRBV3-2) with TRBJ1-5; 10 bases are shared with TRBD1. V shed 3 bases, J shed 2 bases, and the junction held 4 bases outside the gene matches. The CDR3 has 16 amino acids. CDR1 is LGHDT, CDR2 YNNKEL, per germline (reference sequence). The CDR3 coding sequence is TGTGCCAGCAGCCAGGGGACAGGGGAGCGCAATCAGCCCCAGCATTTT. Translation: CASSQGTGERNQPQHF.

The chain joins TRBV7-9 to TRBJ2-5; tentatively, D is TRBD1 (6 bases). This CDR3 comprises 14 residues. V was clipped by 2 bases and J by 5 bases, with 12 bases between them. CDR1 is SEHNR, CDR2 FQNEAQ, per germline (reference sequence). The CDR3 spells CASSLSTGFETQYF. Written as DNA, the CDR3 is TGTGCCAGCAGCTTATCTACAGGGTTTGAGACCCAGTACTTC.

The CDR3 is CASSLLYSGGTYEQYF. The DNA for the CDR3 is TGTGCCAGCAGTTTATTGTATAGCGGGGGTACCTACGAGCAGTACTTC. The V call is TRBV27, the J call TRBJ2-7, with TRBD2 matching 9 bases. The CDR3 is 16 amino acids. The trim removed 1 base at V and 2 bases at J, leaving 6 bases unmatched. Germline CDR1 is MNHEY and CDR2 is SMNVEV (reference sequence).